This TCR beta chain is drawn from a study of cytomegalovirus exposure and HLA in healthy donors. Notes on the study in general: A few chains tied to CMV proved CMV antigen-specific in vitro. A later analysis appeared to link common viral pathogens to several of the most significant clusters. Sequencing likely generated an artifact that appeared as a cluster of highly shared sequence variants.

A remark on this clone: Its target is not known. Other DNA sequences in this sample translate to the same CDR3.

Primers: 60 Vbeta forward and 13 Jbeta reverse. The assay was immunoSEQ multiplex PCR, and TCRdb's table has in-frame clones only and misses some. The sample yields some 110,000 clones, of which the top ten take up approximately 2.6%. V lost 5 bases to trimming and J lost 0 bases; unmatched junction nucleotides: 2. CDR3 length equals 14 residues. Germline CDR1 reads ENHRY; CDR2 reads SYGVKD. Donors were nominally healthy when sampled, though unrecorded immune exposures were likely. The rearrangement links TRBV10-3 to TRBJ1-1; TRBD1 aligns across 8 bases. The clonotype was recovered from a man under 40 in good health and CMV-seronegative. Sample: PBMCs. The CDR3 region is CAISPTGVNTEAFF. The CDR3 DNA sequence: TGTGCCATCAGTCCGACAGGGGTGAACACTGAAGCTTTCTTT.